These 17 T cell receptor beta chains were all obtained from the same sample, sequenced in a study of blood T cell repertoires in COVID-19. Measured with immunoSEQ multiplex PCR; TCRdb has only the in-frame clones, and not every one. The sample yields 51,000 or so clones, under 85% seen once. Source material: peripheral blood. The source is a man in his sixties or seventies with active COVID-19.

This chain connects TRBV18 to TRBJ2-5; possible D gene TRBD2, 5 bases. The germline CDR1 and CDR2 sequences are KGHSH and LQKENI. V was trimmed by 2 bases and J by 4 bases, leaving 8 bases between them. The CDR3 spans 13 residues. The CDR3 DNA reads TGTGCCAGCTCACCAAGAGGGTCAGAGACCCAGTACTTC. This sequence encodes CASSPRGSETQYF.

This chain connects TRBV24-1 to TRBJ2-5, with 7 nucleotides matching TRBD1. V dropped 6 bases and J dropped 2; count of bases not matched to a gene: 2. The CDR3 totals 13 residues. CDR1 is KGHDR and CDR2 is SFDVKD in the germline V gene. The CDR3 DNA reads TGTGCCACCAGTCCGGGACAGCAAGAGACCCAGTACTTC. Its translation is CATSPGQQETQYF.

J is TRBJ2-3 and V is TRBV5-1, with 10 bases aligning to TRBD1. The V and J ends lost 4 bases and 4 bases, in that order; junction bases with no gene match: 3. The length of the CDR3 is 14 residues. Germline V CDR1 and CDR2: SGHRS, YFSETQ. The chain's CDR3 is CASSLGQGSDTQYF. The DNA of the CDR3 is TGCGCCAGCAGCCTGGGACAGGGGTCAGATACGCAGTATTTT.

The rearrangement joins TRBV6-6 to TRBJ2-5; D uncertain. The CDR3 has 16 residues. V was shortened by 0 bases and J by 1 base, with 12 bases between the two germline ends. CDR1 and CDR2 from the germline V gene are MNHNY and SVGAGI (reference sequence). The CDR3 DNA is TGTGCCAGCAGTTACTCGATTGGGCTACCCCAAGAGACCCAGTACTTC. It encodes CASSYSIGLPQETQYF.

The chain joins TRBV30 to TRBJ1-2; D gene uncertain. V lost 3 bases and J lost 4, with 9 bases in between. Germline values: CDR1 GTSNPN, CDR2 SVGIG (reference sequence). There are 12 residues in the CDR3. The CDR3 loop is CAWRKSVYGYTF. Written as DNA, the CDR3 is TGTGCCTGGAGGAAATCGGTCTATGGCTACACCTTC.

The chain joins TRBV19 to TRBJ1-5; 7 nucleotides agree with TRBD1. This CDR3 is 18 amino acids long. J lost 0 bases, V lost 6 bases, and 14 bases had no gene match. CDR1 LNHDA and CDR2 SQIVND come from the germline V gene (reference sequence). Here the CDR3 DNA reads TGTGCCAGTAGCTTATCGGAGTTACAGGGGTATAGCAATCAGCCCCAGCATTTT. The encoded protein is CASSLSELQGYSNQPQHF. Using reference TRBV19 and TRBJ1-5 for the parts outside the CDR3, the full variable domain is DGGITQSPKYLFRKEGQNVTLSCEQNLNHDAMYWYRQDPGQGLRLIYYSQIVNDFQKGDIAEGYSVSREKKESFPLTVTSAQKNPTAFYLCASSLSELQGYSNQPQHFGDGTRLSIL.

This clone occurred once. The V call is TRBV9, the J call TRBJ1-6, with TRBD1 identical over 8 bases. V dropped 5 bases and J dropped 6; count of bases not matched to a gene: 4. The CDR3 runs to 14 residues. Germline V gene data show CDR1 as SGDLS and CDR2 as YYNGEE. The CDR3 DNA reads TGTGCCAGCAGTACGGGACAGGCTAATTCACCCCTCCACTTT. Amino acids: CASSTGQANSPLHF.

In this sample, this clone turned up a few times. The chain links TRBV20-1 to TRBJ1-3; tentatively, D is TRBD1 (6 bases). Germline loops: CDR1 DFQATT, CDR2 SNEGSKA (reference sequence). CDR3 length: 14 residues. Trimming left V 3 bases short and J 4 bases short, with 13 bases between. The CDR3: CSASNRVYGNTIYF. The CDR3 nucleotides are TGCAGTGCTAGTAACAGGGTATACGGAAACACCATATATTTT.

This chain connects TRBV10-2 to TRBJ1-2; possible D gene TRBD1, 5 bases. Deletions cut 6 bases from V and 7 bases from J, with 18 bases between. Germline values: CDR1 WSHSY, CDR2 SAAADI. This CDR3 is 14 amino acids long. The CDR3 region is CASRGLRRDSGYTF. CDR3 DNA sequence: TGCGCCAGCAGGGGGCTTCGGCGGGACTCTGGCTACACCTTC.

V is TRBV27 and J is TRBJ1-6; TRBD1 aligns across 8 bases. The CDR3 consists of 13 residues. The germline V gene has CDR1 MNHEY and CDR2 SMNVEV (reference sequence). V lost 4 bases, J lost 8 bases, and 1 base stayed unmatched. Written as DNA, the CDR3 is TGTGCCAGCAGTTCGGACAGGGATTCACCCCTCCACTTT. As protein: CASSSDRDSPLHF.

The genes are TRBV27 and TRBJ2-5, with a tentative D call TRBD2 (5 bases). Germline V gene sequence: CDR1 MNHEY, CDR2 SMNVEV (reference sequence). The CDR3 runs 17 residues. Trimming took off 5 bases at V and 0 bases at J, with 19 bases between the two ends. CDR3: CASSLEYRGADQETQYF. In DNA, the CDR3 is TGTGCCAGCAGTCTAGAGTATCGGGGAGCGGACCAAGAGACCCAGTACTTC.

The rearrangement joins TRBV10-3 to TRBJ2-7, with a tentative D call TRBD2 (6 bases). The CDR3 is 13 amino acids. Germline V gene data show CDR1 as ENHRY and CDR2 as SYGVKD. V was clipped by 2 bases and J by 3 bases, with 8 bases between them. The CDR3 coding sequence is TGTGCCATCAGTGAGGAGGGACTCTACGAGCAGTACTTC. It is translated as CAISEEGLYEQYF.

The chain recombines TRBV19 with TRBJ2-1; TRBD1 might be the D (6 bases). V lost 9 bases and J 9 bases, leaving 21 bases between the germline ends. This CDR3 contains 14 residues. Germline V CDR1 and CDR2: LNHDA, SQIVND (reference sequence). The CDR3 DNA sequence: TGTGCCAGACACAGGGTTCGCAATCTTAGTGAGCAGTTCTTC. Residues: CARHRVRNLSEQFF.

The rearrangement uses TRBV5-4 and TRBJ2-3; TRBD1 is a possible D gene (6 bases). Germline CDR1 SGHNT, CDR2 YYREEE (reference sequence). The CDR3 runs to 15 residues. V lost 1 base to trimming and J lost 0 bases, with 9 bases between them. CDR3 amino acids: CASSLWTDSTDTQYF. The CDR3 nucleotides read TGTGCCAGCAGCTTGTGGACAGATAGCACAGATACGCAGTATTTT.

CDR3 region: CASSLRVGGGGEQYF. The CDR3, as DNA: TGCGCCAGCAGCTTGAGGGTGGGGGGCGGGGGCGAGCAGTACTTC. The V gene is TRBV5-1, the J gene TRBJ2-7, with TRBD2 as a possible D gene (7 bases). Germline V gene data show CDR1 as SGHRS and CDR2 as YFSETQ. This CDR3 is 15 amino acids long. V gave up 1 base and J gave up 6 bases, with 17 bases separating them.

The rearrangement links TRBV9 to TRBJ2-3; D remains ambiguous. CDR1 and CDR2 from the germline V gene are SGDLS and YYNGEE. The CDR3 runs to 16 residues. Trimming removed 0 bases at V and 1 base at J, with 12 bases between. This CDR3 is CASSVVAGLGTDTQYF. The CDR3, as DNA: TGTGCCAGCAGCGTAGTGGCCGGGTTAGGCACAGATACGCAGTATTTT.

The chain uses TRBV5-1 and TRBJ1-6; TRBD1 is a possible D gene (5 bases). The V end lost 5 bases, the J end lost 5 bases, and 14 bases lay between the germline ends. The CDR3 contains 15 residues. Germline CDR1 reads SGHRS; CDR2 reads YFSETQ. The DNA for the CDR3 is TGCGCCAGCAGGGGAGGGGTCCACGATAATTCACCCCTCCACTTT. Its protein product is CASRGGVHDNSPLHF.